What follows are 26 T cell receptor beta chains derived from one specimen sequenced in a study of blood T cells in healthy people across ages. The use of a sample-barcoded 5' primer and a J-beta primer mix characterized a second PCR of 7 to 11 cycles. TCRdb passed the 5' RACE reads through MiXCR, listing each CDR3 protein once. This table has nearly 1 million distinct CDR3 sequences, about 51% appearing once. What was sequenced was blood. These receptors were collected from a woman aged 60-75 years in good health.

The V gene is TRBV11-2, the J gene TRBJ2-7; 7 positions agree with TRBD1. This CDR3 has 15 amino acids. Germline loops: CDR1 SGHAT, CDR2 FQNNGV. Germline trimming cut 4 bases from V and 1 base from J; bases unmatched to any gene: 7. CDR3 DNA: TGTGCCAGCAGCTCGTGGGACAGACAGTCCTACGAGCAGTACTTC. Protein product: CASSSWDRQSYEQYF.

The chain couples TRBV4-2 to TRBJ1-2; D gene uncertain. The CDR3 contains 15 residues. V lost 0 bases to trimming and J lost 0 bases, with 8 bases between them. Germline assignment: CDR1 LGHNA and CDR2 YNFKEQ. CDR3 sequence (DNA): TGTGCCAGCAGCCAAGAGCACGGGCCTAACTATGGCTACACCTTC. It translates to CASSQEHGPNYGYTF.

The chain links TRBV4-1 to TRBJ2-2; 9 bases line up with TRBD1. V shed 6 bases, J shed 4 bases, and the junction held 6 bases outside the gene matches. Germline V CDR1 and CDR2: MGHRA, YSYEKL. The CDR3 is made up of 15 amino acids. CDR3 loop: CASRKGQGATGELFF. As DNA, the CDR3 is TGCGCCAGCAGAAAGGGACAGGGTGCCACCGGGGAGCTGTTTTTT.

The CDR3 DNA reads TGTGCCAGCAGTCCCCAACTAGCGGGAGAGACCCAGTACTTC. Amino acid sequence: CASSPQLAGETQYF. The V and J genes are TRBV28 and TRBJ2-5; TRBD2 aligns across 9 bases. The CDR3 is 14 amino acids. CDR1 and CDR2 (germline): MDHEN, SYDVKM. Trimming removed 5 bases from V and 4 bases from J; junction bases left unmatched: 5.

V gene TRBV5-1 combines with J gene TRBJ2-7; a weak D match, TRBD1 (6 bases). V lost 4 bases and J 5 bases, leaving 16 bases between the germline ends. The germline V gene encodes CDR1 SGHRS and CDR2 YFSETQ. The length of the CDR3 is 14 residues. The CDR3 loop is CASSPGQFPHEQYF. Written as DNA, the CDR3 is TGCGCCAGCAGCCCTGGACAGTTTCCCCACGAGCAGTACTTC.

This clonotype came up a few times. J is TRBJ2-1 and V is TRBV27; TRBD2 matches 10 bases. The germline V gene has CDR1 MNHEY and CDR2 SMNVEV (reference sequence). CDR3 length: 16 residues. Germline trimming cut 5 bases from V and 4 bases from J; bases unmatched to any gene: 8. CDR3 coding DNA: TGTGCCAGCAGTCTCCTTCTAGCGGGAGCTTACAATGAGCAGTTCTTC. Translation: CASSLLLAGAYNEQFF.

The rearrangement joins TRBV7-9 to TRBJ2-5, with 14 bases fitting TRBD2. The CDR3 is made up of 18 amino acids. Germline trimming cut 3 bases from V and 3 bases from J; bases unmatched to any gene: 9. CDR1 SEHNR and CDR2 FQNEAQ come from the germline V gene (reference sequence). Written as DNA, the CDR3 is TGTGCCAGCAGCTTGTCTCAGACTAGCGGGAGGGCCGAAGAGACCCAGTACTTC. Encoded protein: CASSLSQTSGRAEETQYF.

V usage is TRBV27 and J usage is TRBJ2-5, with D perhaps matching TRBD2 (6 bases). Germline CDR1 MNHEY, CDR2 SMNVEV (reference sequence). The ends were cut back, 6 bases at V and 11 bases at J, with 16 bases in the middle. The CDR3 loop spans 12 amino acids. CDR3 in DNA: TGTGCCAGCAGAGATCGACTAGGAGGGCAGTACTTC. This codes for CASRDRLGGQYF.

This rearrangement joins TRBV20-1 to TRBJ2-5; D possibly corresponds to TRBD1 (5 bases). Trimming cost V 1 base and J 5 bases, with 14 bases left between them. Germline V gene lookup returns CDR1 DFQATT and CDR2 SNEGSKA (reference sequence). The CDR3 spans 14 residues. CDR3 in amino acids: CSARGKGAIETQYF. DNA for the CDR3: TGCAGTGCTAGAGGGAAAGGGGCGATTGAGACCCAGTACTTC.

This clonotype was counted once. The chain joins TRBV2 to TRBJ2-3; D may match TRBD1 or TRBD2 (5 bases each). This CDR3 is 17 amino acids long. Germline-derived CDR1 and CDR2 are SNHLY and FYNNEI. Trimming cost V 7 bases and J 4 bases, with 24 bases left between them. In DNA, the CDR3 is TGTGCCAGCAAAACCACAACCGGGACCTTCGGCCCAGATACGCAGTATTTT. Encoded protein: CASKTTTGTFGPDTQYF.

CDR3 DNA: TGTGCCAGCAGGGCTCCGGGACTTCGAAGGGGGACCCAGTACTTC. Its translation: CASRAPGLRRGTQYF. The rearrangement joins TRBV9 to TRBJ2-5; D perhaps matches TRBD2 (6 bases). CDR1 and CDR2 from the germline V gene are SGDLS and YYNGEE. The CDR3 extends over 15 amino acids. The V end lost 5 bases, the J end lost 7 bases, and 21 bases lay between the germline ends. Looking up the rest from reference TRBV9 and TRBJ2-5 gives the full variable domain: DSGVTQTPKHLITATGQRVTLRCSPRSGDLSVYWYQQSLDQGLQFLIQYYNGEERAKGNILERFSAQQFPDLHSELNLSSLELGDSALYFCASRAPGLRRGTQYFGPGTRLLVL.

The chain uses TRBV5-1 and TRBJ2-2; D gene uncertain. CDR3 length: 16 residues. The V gene lost 0 bases and the J gene lost 7 bases, with 16 bases spanning the gap. Germline V CDR1 and CDR2: SGHRS, YFSETQ. Here the CDR3 reads CASSLAERGLVGELFF. CDR3 coding DNA: TGCGCCAGCAGCTTGGCCGAGAGAGGTCTGGTCGGGGAGCTGTTTTTT.

The chain links TRBV29-1 to TRBJ2-3, with D maybe TRBD1 (5 bases). CDR1 SQVTM and CDR2 ANQGSEA come from the germline V gene. V was pared by 4 bases and J by 4 bases, with 6 bases between. The CDR3 is 11 residues long. CDR3 nucleotide sequence: TGCAGCGTTGCCAGGGCAGATACGCAGTATTTT. Translation: CSVARADTQYF.

The chain employs TRBV15 and TRBJ2-6; 8 bases align to TRBD1. The CDR3 covers 17 residues. The germline V gene encodes CDR1 LNHNV and CDR2 YYDKDF (reference sequence). J lost 0 bases, V lost 3 bases, and 4 bases had no gene match. CDR3 residues: CATSSWTGSSGANVLTF. The DNA of the CDR3 is TGTGCCACCAGCAGTTGGACAGGGAGCTCTGGGGCCAACGTCCTGACTTTC.

This clonotype was seen more than once but under ten times. The gene calls are TRBV29-1 and TRBJ2-1; no definite D call. The ends were cut back, 3 bases at V and 2 bases at J, with 8 bases in the middle. Per germline, CDR1 SQVTM and CDR2 ANQGSEA. CDR3 length: 13 residues. The CDR3 here is CSVDAQPYNEQFF. CDR3 in DNA: TGCAGCGTTGACGCCCAGCCCTACAATGAGCAGTTCTTC.

The CDR3 reads CASSLALRMSEQYF. Here the CDR3 DNA reads TGTGCCAGCAGCTTAGCCCTCCGGATGAGTGAGCAGTACTTC. This chain joins TRBV7-2 and TRBJ2-5; no reliable D call. Germline V gene data show CDR1 as SGHTA and CDR2 as FQGNSA. Trimming took 0 bases from V and 11 from J, leaving 16 bases between them. CDR3 length: 14 residues.

V is TRBV7-9 and J is TRBJ2-4; a weak D match, TRBD2 (5 bases). The better agreement between TRBJ2-7 and the DNA end casts doubt on the J call. Germline-derived CDR1 and CDR2 are SEHNR and FQNEAQ (reference sequence). The CDR3 sequence is 15 residues long. This CDR3 is CASSPNVRVVDEQYF. For the CDR3, the DNA is TGTGCCAGCAGCCCCAACGTGCGGGTGGTCGACGAGCAGTACTTC.

The gene calls are TRBV25-1 and TRBJ2-3; TRBD2 aligns across 8 bases. The V segment lost 3 bases and the J segment 0 bases; nucleotides outside the gene matches: 11. The length of the CDR3 is 18 residues. The germline gives CDR1 MGHDK, CDR2 SYGVNS. CDR3 nucleotides: TGTGCCAGCAGTGAGAGGGATGCGGGGGGCCTTAGCACAGATACGCAGTATTTT. Amino acids: CASSERDAGGLSTDTQYF.

The chain links TRBV5-1 to TRBJ2-3; D is undetermined. V was clipped by 0 bases and J by 6 bases, with 17 bases between them. CDR1 is SGHRS and CDR2 is YFSETQ in the germline V gene. This CDR3 has 16 residues. In DNA form, the CDR3 reads TGCGCCAGCAGCTTGGGCGACATTCGAAATGTTGATACGCAGTATTTT. It codes for CASSLGDIRNVDTQYF.

About this clonotype itself: A junction end diverges from the germline sequence, so it may reflect a read error. The chain combines TRBV7-2 with TRBJ2-1; D uncertain. This CDR3 contains 15 residues. The germline V gene has CDR1 SGHTA and CDR2 FQGNSA. The CDR3 sequence is CASSLAGIGDNGQFF. In DNA form, the CDR3 reads TGTGCCAGCAGCTTAGCGGGAATAGGTGACAATGGGCAGTTCTTC.

The table lists this clonotype with a few counts. The V call is TRBV12-3 or TRBV12-4, the J call TRBJ1-4; D remains unclear. This CDR3 has 13 amino acids. The germline V and J ends were trimmed by 9 bases and 6 bases, with 14 bases remaining between them. The CDR3 spells CASSLARDEKLFF. The CDR3 region has the DNA TGTGCCAGTTCTTTGGCCCGTGATGAAAAACTGTTTTTT.

This clonotype came up a few times. The chain has TRBV3-1 and TRBJ1-5; D uncertain. The germline V gene encodes CDR1 LGHDT and CDR2 YNNKEL (reference sequence). This CDR3 comprises 12 residues. The V and J ends lost 3 bases and 4 bases respectively, with 4 bases between them. The CDR3 DNA is TGTGCCAGCAGCCAGCGAAATCAGCCCCAGCATTTT. Amino acids: CASSQRNQPQHF.

This chain connects TRBV4-1 to TRBJ2-7, with unresolved D. Germline lookup yields CDR1 MGHRA and CDR2 YSYEKL. V was shortened by 0 bases and J by 0 bases, with 12 bases between the two germline ends. The CDR3 totals 16 residues. The CDR3 sequence is CASSQDGQDLSYEQYF. For the CDR3, the DNA is TGCGCCAGCAGCCAAGACGGGCAGGACCTCTCCTACGAGCAGTACTTC.

This clonotype was counted a single time. The chain links TRBV6-1 to TRBJ2-7; 8 bases fit TRBD2. The V segment lost 6 bases and the J segment 3 bases; nucleotides outside the gene matches: 7. CDR1 MNHNS and CDR2 SASEGT come from the germline V gene. CDR3 length: 14 residues. CDR3 coding DNA: TGTGCCAGCAGGACCGGGACTAGTGTCTACGAGCAGTACTTC. Its protein is CASRTGTSVYEQYF.

This rearrangement joins TRBV5-1 to TRBJ2-5, with TRBD1 identical over 7 bases. V was pared by 1 base and J by 2 bases, with 8 bases of the junction left unmatched. The CDR3 covers 16 residues. Germline CDR1 and CDR2: SGHRS and YFSETQ. The CDR3, as DNA: TGCGCCAGCAGCTTGCTGTGGACAGGACGACAAGAGACCCAGTACTTC. Its protein is CASSLLWTGRQETQYF.

This chain connects TRBV21-1 to TRBJ2-2; the D call TRBD1 from the table was never checked on the DNA. TRBV21-1 is a pseudogene locus. CDR3 length: 15 amino acids. In nucleotides, the CDR3 is TGTGCCAGCAGCAGCTTTCCAGGGGCGGCCGGGGAGCTGTTTTTT. As protein: CASSSFPGAAGELFF.